Following are 30 T cell receptor beta chains from one sample sequenced in a study of Ad26.COV2.S vaccination and SARS-CoV-2 variants. The method was immunoSEQ multiplex PCR; TCRdb's version includes in-frame clones alone and lacks a portion of them. The table records more than 300,000 clones, approximately 86% of them present only once. As for treatment: around 19 received Ad26.COV2.S at low or high dose, single or two shots; several received placebo; per-sample allocation not given. Each sample was drawn 63 days after the first injection (of vaccine or placebo). This specimen consisted of peripheral blood, obtained in a trial of Ad26.COV2.S vaccine versus placebo. The receptor set was obtained from a person aged 18-60 years who received the Ad26.COV2.S COVID-19 vaccine or a placebo.

The J gene is TRBJ2-2, the V gene TRBV5-1, with 9 bases lining up with TRBD1. Unmatched junction bases numbered 6, after V lost 0 bases and J lost 3 bases. Germline values: CDR1 SGHRS, CDR2 YFSETQ. The CDR3 contains 17 residues. The CDR3 nucleotides read TGCGCCAGCAGCTTGGCCGGGGGACAGGGCTACACCGGGGAGCTGTTTTTT. It translates to CASSLAGGQGYTGELFF.

The chain joins TRBV18 to TRBJ2-3; no clear D. Between the trimmed V and J ends, which lost 1 base and 6 bases, there was a span of 8 bases. The germline CDR1 and CDR2 sequences are KGHSH and LQKENI. The CDR3 spans 13 residues. CDR3 residues: CASSPQVGDTQYF. CDR3 DNA: TGTGCCAGCTCACCACAAGTCGGGGATACGCAGTATTTT.

The chain links TRBV15 to TRBJ2-7; tentative D call: TRBD1 (6 bases). The ends were cut back, 6 bases at V and 2 bases at J, with 14 bases in the middle. Looked up from germline, CDR1 is LNHNV and CDR2 is YYDKDF (reference sequence). The length of the CDR3 is 14 residues. CDR3: CATSGGQKPYEQYF. CDR3 bases: TGTGCCACCAGTGGGGGACAAAAACCCTACGAGCAGTACTTC.

This chain links TRBV30 with TRBJ2-1; D assignment may be TRBD1 or TRBD2 (5 bases each). Trimming shortened V by 0 bases and J by 8 bases, and 11 bases separated the two germline ends. The CDR3 contains 13 residues. The V gene's germline CDR1 is GTSNPN and CDR2 SVGIG (reference sequence). The DNA for the CDR3 is TGTGCCTGGAGTGTAAGGTTGGGGGATGAGCAGTTCTTC. Translation gives CAWSVRLGDEQFF.

The V and J genes are TRBV24-1 and TRBJ2-2, with a tentative D call TRBD1 (6 bases). The CDR3 sequence is 18 residues long. V gave up 4 bases and J gave up 3 bases, with 20 bases separating them. Germline values: CDR1 KGHDR, CDR2 SFDVKD. CDR3 coding DNA: TGTGCCACCAGTGACCCCCAAAGGGGGAAGAAGGACACCGGGGAGCTGTTTTTT. Translating it yields CATSDPQRGKKDTGELFF.

This chain uses TRBV30 with TRBJ1-3; no firm D call. V was pared by 5 bases and J by 4 bases, with 6 bases between. Looked up from germline, CDR1 is GTSNPN and CDR2 is SVGIG (reference sequence). This CDR3 spans 11 amino acids. The CDR3 sequence: CAWSMGNTIYF. The CDR3 region has the DNA TGTGCCTGGTCAATGGGAAACACCATATATTTT. The full variable domain, its missing parts supplied by reference TRBV30 and TRBJ1-3, is SQTIHQWPATLVQPVGSPLSLECTVEGTSNPNLYWYRQAAGRGLQLLFYSVGIGQISSEVPQNLSASRPQDRQFILSSKKLLLSDSGFYLCAWSMGNTIYFGEGSWLTVV.

This chain uses TRBV7-2 with TRBJ2-3; 9 bases agree with TRBD2. V shed 2 bases, J shed 0 bases, and the junction held 3 bases outside the gene matches. The V gene's germline CDR1 is SGHTA and CDR2 FQGNSA. This CDR3 has 16 residues. In DNA form, the CDR3 reads TGTGCCAGCAGCTTAAGAGCGGGGGGCAGCACAGATACGCAGTATTTT. Amino acid sequence: CASSLRAGGSTDTQYF.

The chain employs TRBV19 and TRBJ2-3; 10 bases are shared with TRBD2. The CDR3 covers 17 residues. V lost 3 bases, J lost 0 bases, and 6 bases stayed unmatched. Germline-derived CDR1 and CDR2 are LNHDA and SQIVND (reference sequence). In nucleotides, the CDR3 is TGTGCCAGTAGTATTATGACGACTAGCGGGAGCACAGATACGCAGTATTTT. Protein sequence: CASSIMTTSGSTDTQYF. The full variable domain, completed using reference TRBV19 and TRBJ2-3, is DGGITQSPKYLFRKEGQNVTLSCEQNLNHDAMYWYRQDPGQGLRLIYYSQIVNDFQKGDIAEGYSVSREKKESFPLTVTSAQKNPTAFYLCASSIMTTSGSTDTQYFGPGTRLTVL.

The chain employs TRBV27 and TRBJ1-5, with no clear D. The CDR3 spans 14 residues. Germline CDR1 and CDR2: MNHEY and SMNVEV (reference sequence). V was clipped by 5 bases and J by 5 bases, with 13 bases between them. The CDR3 here is CASSKTGNHQPQHF. The CDR3 DNA is TGTGCCAGCAGTAAGACCGGGAACCATCAGCCCCAGCATTTT.

This rearrangement joins TRBV5-1 to TRBJ1-6; TRBD1 is a possible D gene (5 bases). CDR3 length: 15 amino acids. V shed 0 bases and J shed 6 bases, with 10 bases lying between them. The germline gives CDR1 SGHRS, CDR2 YFSETQ. CDR3 in amino acids: CASSLDDSFNSPLHF. As DNA, the CDR3 is TGCGCCAGCAGCTTGGACGACAGCTTTAATTCACCCCTCCACTTT.

This clone appeared a few times. This chain uses TRBV7-9 with TRBJ1-6, with D possibly TRBD1 on 6 matching bases. V gave up 5 bases and J gave up 2 bases, with 10 bases separating them. Germline CDR1 reads SEHNR; CDR2 reads FQNEAQ (reference sequence). This CDR3 is 15 amino acids long. Here the CDR3 reads CASSQSGAYNSPLHF. The CDR3 DNA is TGTGCCAGCAGCCAATCAGGGGCCTATAATTCACCCCTCCACTTT.

The V and J genes are TRBV5-1 and TRBJ2-7; TRBD1 might be the D (5 bases). CDR1 SGHRS and CDR2 YFSETQ come from the germline V gene. CDR3 length: 14 residues. Deletions cut 1 base from V and 0 bases from J, with 8 bases between. CDR3 amino acids: CASSLQGSSYEQYF. The CDR3 DNA sequence: TGCGCCAGCAGCTTGCAGGGAAGCTCCTACGAGCAGTACTTC.

The chain carries TRBV6-6 and TRBJ1-6; 8 nucleotides line up with TRBD1. The J segment lost 10 bases and the V segment lost 5 bases, leaving 10 bases of the junction unmatched. The CDR3 runs 15 residues. CDR1 MNHNY and CDR2 SVGAGI come from the germline V gene (reference sequence). The CDR3 loop reads CASSQWTGKESPLHF. The CDR3, as DNA: TGTGCCAGCAGTCAATGGACAGGGAAAGAATCACCCCTCCACTTT.

The J gene is TRBJ1-1, the V gene TRBV7-9, with D tentatively TRBD1 (5 bases). Per germline, CDR1 SEHNR and CDR2 FQNEAQ (reference sequence). Trimming pared 6 bases from V and 5 bases from J, leaving 13 bases between. This CDR3 is 13 amino acids long. The CDR3 reads CASRLIEGTEAFF. The CDR3 nucleotides are TGTGCCAGCAGACTCATTGAGGGGACTGAAGCTTTCTTT.

Only a few counts were recorded for this clone. The chain has TRBV2 and TRBJ1-6, with a possible D match to TRBD1 (6 bases). In germline, CDR1 is SNHLY, CDR2 FYNNEI. The CDR3 loop spans 14 amino acids. Trimming shortened V by 4 bases and J by 10 bases, and 14 bases separated the two germline ends. CDR3 protein: CASSVMGQGSPLHF. As DNA, the CDR3 is TGTGCCAGCAGTGTTATGGGACAAGGATCACCCCTCCACTTT.

The CDR3 nucleotides read TGTGCCTGGAGTGCGCGGGGGGACACTGAAGCTTTCTTT. It yields the protein CAWSARGDTEAFF. This chain uses TRBV30 with TRBJ1-1, with D perhaps matching TRBD1 (5 bases). The germline gives CDR1 GTSNPN, CDR2 SVGIG (reference sequence). The germline V and J ends were trimmed by 1 base and 3 bases, with 9 bases remaining between them. The CDR3 is made up of 13 amino acids.

The chain's CDR3 is CASSSGEANTEAFF. The CDR3 bases are TGCGCCAGCAGTTCAGGGGAAGCAAACACTGAAGCTTTCTTT. The rearrangement links TRBV5-1 to TRBJ1-1; tentative D call: TRBD1 (6 bases). The CDR3 loop spans 14 amino acids. CDR1 and CDR2 from the germline V gene are SGHRS and YFSETQ. V lost 5 bases and J 2 bases, leaving 13 bases between the germline ends.

This chain links TRBV7-8 with TRBJ2-5; TRBD2 might be the D (6 bases). V was cut by 4 bases and J by 5 bases, with 8 bases left in between. CDR1 is SGHVS, CDR2 FQNEAQ, per germline. The CDR3 is made up of 12 amino acids. CDR3 sequence (DNA): TGTGCCAGCAGCTCACGGGGGGAGACCCAGTACTTC. Translated, it gives CASSSRGETQYF.

Concerning this clone: Other DNA sequences in the same sample also yield this CDR3. The chain is built from TRBV4-1 and TRBJ1-1, with no clear D. Germline CDR1 and CDR2: MGHRA and YSYEKL. Between the trimmed V and J ends, which lost 2 bases and 9 bases, there was a span of 16 bases. The CDR3 covers 14 residues. The CDR3 region has the DNA TGCGCCAGCAGCCAACCGGGCCGGACGACCAAAGCTTTCTTT. Its protein is CASSQPGRTTKAFF.

The chain combines TRBV2 with TRBJ1-4, with 7 nucleotides matching TRBD1. The CDR3 contains 13 residues. The trim removed 6 bases at V and 5 bases at J, leaving 3 bases unmatched. Per the germline V gene, CDR1 is SNHLY and CDR2 is FYNNEI. CDR3 in amino acids: CASRTGRNEKLFF. CDR3 coding DNA: TGTGCCAGCAGGACAGGGAGGAATGAAAAACTGTTTTTT.

The chain employs TRBV19 and TRBJ1-6, with unresolved D. The CDR3 is 18 amino acids. V gave up 2 bases and J gave up 2 bases, with 16 bases separating them. CDR1 is LNHDA and CDR2 is SQIVND in the germline V gene (reference sequence). The CDR3 loop reads CASSIRPTGKAYNSPLHF. The DNA for the CDR3 is TGTGCCAGTAGTATAAGGCCCACCGGCAAGGCCTATAATTCACCCCTCCACTTT.

The CDR3 nucleotides read TGTGCCAGCAGATCGGACCTCACCGGGGAGCTGTTTTTT. Its translation: CASRSDLTGELFF. V usage is TRBV2 and J usage is TRBJ2-2; D is uncertain. The CDR3 has 13 amino acids. Germline V gene data show CDR1 as SNHLY and CDR2 as FYNNEI. The ends were cut back, 6 bases at V and 4 bases at J, with 9 bases in the middle.

This rearrangement joins TRBV20-1 to TRBJ1-1; 8 positions agree with TRBD1. V gave up 6 bases and J gave up 8 bases; unmatched junction bases: 5. Germline CDR1 reads DFQATT; CDR2 reads SNEGSKA (reference sequence). CDR3 size: 11 residues. DNA of the CDR3: TGCAGTGCGGCAGGGGGCGTCGAAGCTTTCTTT. This translates into CSAAGGVEAFF.

A single count supports this clone. This sequence joins TRBV10-3 and TRBJ2-5, with D tentatively TRBD1 or TRBD2 (6 bases each). V was shortened by 8 bases and J by 1 base, with 20 bases between the two germline ends. The CDR3 is 16 residues long. Per germline, CDR1 ENHRY and CDR2 SYGVKD. The chain's CDR3 is CAIGGGLLVGQETQYF. As DNA, the CDR3 is TGTGCCATCGGTGGGGGGCTCTTGGTTGGCCAAGAGACCCAGTACTTC.

The chain links TRBV9 to TRBJ2-2; weak D call: TRBD1 (5 bases). This CDR3 has 16 residues. The germline gives CDR1 SGDLS, CDR2 YYNGEE. Trimming left V 0 bases short and J 3 bases short, with 12 bases between. The CDR3 DNA sequence: TGTGCCAGCAGCGTAGCCTTGGCAGGGCACACCGGGGAGCTGTTTTTT. Protein product: CASSVALAGHTGELFF.

J is TRBJ2-7 and V is TRBV27, with a tentative D call TRBD2 (5 bases). There are 14 residues in the CDR3. Germline CDR1 MNHEY, CDR2 SMNVEV (reference sequence). V shed 2 bases and J shed 3 bases, with 11 bases lying between them. The CDR3 sequence is CASSLNSRGYEQYF. The CDR3 bases are TGTGCCAGCAGTTTAAACAGCCGGGGCTACGAGCAGTACTTC.

V usage is TRBV19 and J usage is TRBJ2-7; TRBD2 might be the D (5 bases). Germline-derived CDR1 and CDR2 are LNHDA and SQIVND (reference sequence). This CDR3 is 13 amino acids long. Trimming left V 5 bases short and J 5 bases short, with 13 bases between. As DNA, the CDR3 is TGTGCCAGTAGTGCGGGTCATAGCGACGAGCAGTACTTC. This gives the protein CASSAGHSDEQYF. Drawing the rest from reference TRBV19 and TRBJ2-7, the complete variable domain is DGGITQSPKYLFRKEGQNVTLSCEQNLNHDAMYWYRQDPGQGLRLIYYSQIVNDFQKGDIAEGYSVSREKKESFPLTVTSAQKNPTAFYLCASSAGHSDEQYFGPGTRLTVT.

The V and J genes are TRBV4-2 and TRBJ2-7; TRBD1 aligns across 7 bases. CDR1 LGHNA and CDR2 YNFKEQ come from the germline V gene. The V and J ends lost 1 base and 1 base, in that order; junction bases with no gene match: 1. The CDR3 length is 14 residues. This CDR3 reads CASSQGQGSYEQYF. CDR3 in DNA: TGTGCCAGCAGCCAAGGACAGGGATCCTACGAGCAGTACTTC.

CDR3 sequence reads: CASSQDRGRSGYF. The CDR3 DNA reads TGTGCCAGCAGCCAAGATAGGGGTAGAAGCGGGTACTTC. The chain links TRBV4-2 to TRBJ2-4; D tentatively reads TRBD1 or TRBD2 (5 bases each). The V gene lost 0 bases and the J gene lost 15 bases, with 15 bases spanning the gap. From germline, CDR1 is LGHNA and CDR2 YNFKEQ. The CDR3 spans 13 residues.

The chain recombines TRBV5-1 with TRBJ1-2; 9 positions match TRBD1. CDR3 length equals 15 residues. In germline, CDR1 is SGHRS, CDR2 YFSETQ. J lost 8 bases, V lost 4 bases, and 12 bases had no gene match. The chain's CDR3 is CASSISSQGAEGYTF. The DNA of the CDR3 is TGCGCCAGCAGCATTTCTTCACAGGGGGCTGAGGGCTACACCTTC.